This entry lists 31 T cell receptor beta chains sequenced from one sample in a study of neoadjuvant anti-PD-1 for oral cavity cancer. The assay was immunoSEQ multiplex PCR, and TCRdb's table has in-frame clones only and misses some. The table records 30,000 to 40,000 clones, 85% to 90% of them present only once. Specimen: PBMCs, collected before nivolumab (anti-PD-1) treatment. These receptors originate from a person aged 35-79 years with oral cavity squamous cell carcinoma.

The V call is TRBV9, the J call TRBJ2-7, with TRBD1 matching over 8 bases. Losses at the gene ends were 4 bases for V and 1 base for J; bases not matched to a gene: 4. This CDR3 region has 14 residues. Germline CDR1 reads SGDLS; CDR2 reads YYNGEE. The CDR3 here is CASSQGDRSYEQYF. As DNA, the CDR3 is TGTGCCAGCAGCCAGGGGGACAGGTCCTACGAGCAGTACTTC.

The rearrangement uses TRBV6-1 and TRBJ1-2, with 11 positions matching TRBD1. J gave up 3 bases and V 4 bases, and 10 bases lay outside the gene matches. The CDR3 contains 17 residues. The germline V gene has CDR1 MNHNS and CDR2 SASEGT. The CDR3 here is CASSGSPGQGAHYGYTF. DNA for the CDR3: TGTGCCAGCAGTGGCTCGCCTGGACAGGGGGCCCACTATGGCTACACCTTC.

The chain is built from TRBV27 and TRBJ2-7, with D maybe TRBD1 (6 bases). Trimming took 5 bases from V and 4 from J, leaving 15 bases between them. This CDR3 comprises 14 residues. CDR1 MNHEY and CDR2 SMNVEV come from the germline V gene (reference sequence). CDR3 sequence: CASSVTGSWYEQYF. CDR3 DNA sequence: TGTGCCAGCAGTGTAACAGGGTCTTGGTACGAGCAGTACTTC.

V is TRBV12-5 and J is TRBJ1-4; 9 nucleotides align to TRBD1. Trimming at V came to 1 base and at J to 10 bases, leaving 10 bases not matched to a gene. The CDR3 runs 16 residues. CDR1 and CDR2 from the germline V gene are LGHNT and FRNRAP. For the CDR3, the DNA is TGTGCTAGTGGTTTGGACCCGGGACAGGGATTGGCAAAACTGTTTTTT. Translated, it gives CASGLDPGQGLAKLFF.

The CDR3 loop reads CASGASNTGELFF. CDR3 DNA: TGTGCCAGCGGGGCCTCGAACACCGGGGAGCTGTTTTTT. This chain connects TRBV7-9 to TRBJ2-2, with D possibly matching TRBD1 (5 bases). Germline V gives CDR1 SEHNR, CDR2 FQNEAQ (reference sequence). The CDR3 length is 13 residues. Deletions cut 8 bases from V and 0 bases from J, with 7 bases between.

The J gene is TRBJ2-2, the V gene TRBV5-5; either TRBD1 or TRBD2 may fit D (5 bases each). The CDR3 runs 15 residues. V was clipped by 3 bases and J by 5 bases, with 14 bases between them. In germline, CDR1 is SGHKS, CDR2 YYEKEE (reference sequence). CDR3 residues: CASSSSTWGTGELFF. The DNA for the CDR3 is TGTGCCAGCAGCTCTTCGACCTGGGGGACCGGGGAGCTGTTTTTT.

The chain employs TRBV7-2 and TRBJ1-6, with D uncertain. V was cut by 4 bases and J by 10 bases, with 14 bases left in between. The CDR3 has 14 residues. Germline V gene sequence: CDR1 SGHTA, CDR2 FQGNSA. The CDR3 reads CASSYLRLGSPLHF. The CDR3 DNA reads TGTGCCAGCAGCTACCTTCGCCTCGGGTCACCCCTCCACTTT.

V gene TRBV2 combines with J gene TRBJ2-7, with TRBD1 matching over 8 bases. The V gene's germline CDR1 is SNHLY and CDR2 FYNNEI. The CDR3 totals 14 residues. V was clipped by 5 bases and J by 1 base; unmatched bases: 4. CDR3 coding DNA: TGTGCCAGCAGTAGGGGACAGGTGTCCTACGAGCAGTACTTC. Protein sequence: CASSRGQVSYEQYF.

This chain's CDR3 is CASSEQGIGNQPQHF. CDR3 bases: TGTGCCAGCAGTGAACAGGGGATCGGCAATCAGCCCCAGCATTTT. This rearrangement joins TRBV6-1 to TRBJ1-5, with D possibly being TRBD1 (6 bases). With 2 bases removed from V and 2 bases from J, the gap between germline ends came to 10 bases. CDR1 and CDR2 from the germline V gene are MNHNS and SASEGT. This CDR3 region has 15 residues.

The gene calls are TRBV6-1 and TRBJ2-1; D gene ambiguous. V was clipped by 5 bases and J by 2 bases, with 13 bases between them. The CDR3 extends over 15 amino acids. Germline V gene data show CDR1 as MNHNS and CDR2 as SASEGT. This CDR3 is CASSSVQSPYNEQFF. CDR3 bases: TGTGCCAGCAGTAGCGTACAGAGCCCCTACAATGAGCAGTTCTTC.

This rearrangement joins TRBV9 to TRBJ2-7; the match to TRBD2 covers 8 bases. The germline V gene encodes CDR1 SGDLS and CDR2 YYNGEE. V lost 0 bases and J lost 3; bases outside the gene matches: 8. The CDR3 consists of 16 residues. CDR3: CASSVGLSGGVYEQYF. Here the CDR3 DNA reads TGTGCCAGCAGCGTAGGGCTCAGCGGGGGAGTCTACGAGCAGTACTTC. Full variable domain (outside the CDR3, taken from reference TRBV9 and TRBJ2-7): DSGVTQTPKHLITATGQRVTLRCSPRSGDLSVYWYQQSLDQGLQFLIQYYNGEERAKGNILERFSAQQFPDLHSELNLSSLELGDSALYFCASSVGLSGGVYEQYFGPGTRLTVT.

This clone was seen a handful of times. V usage is TRBV10-2 and J usage is TRBJ2-1; unclear D gene. Per the germline V gene, CDR1 is WSHSY and CDR2 is SAAADI. The CDR3 sequence is 12 residues long. V lost 3 bases and J lost 9, with 9 bases in between. The CDR3 bases are TGCGCCAGCAGTGAAGGACCCCTTGAGCAGTTCTTC. This encodes CASSEGPLEQFF.

The chain has TRBV28 and TRBJ2-7; the match to TRBD1 covers 8 bases. The CDR3 length is 15 residues. V was pared by 5 bases and J by 1 base, with 7 bases of the junction left unmatched. Germline assignment: CDR1 MDHEN and CDR2 SYDVKM. CDR3 region: CASSLDRGLSYEQYF. The CDR3 region has the DNA TGTGCCAGCAGTCTCGACAGGGGACTTTCCTACGAGCAGTACTTC.

The rearrangement uses TRBV2 and TRBJ2-6; no reliable D call. Trimming removed 2 bases from V and 6 bases from J, with 11 bases in between. Looked up from germline, CDR1 is SNHLY and CDR2 is FYNNEI. The CDR3 contains 15 residues. CDR3: CASSEIRSLANVLTF. The CDR3 DNA is TGTGCCAGCAGTGAAATCCGAAGTTTGGCCAACGTCCTGACTTTC.

CDR3: CASSLQGDTIYGYTF. CDR3 sequence (DNA): TGTGCCAGCAGCCTACAGGGGGACACTATCTATGGCTACACCTTC. J is TRBJ1-2 and V is TRBV5-4, with TRBD1 identical over 8 bases. Per germline, CDR1 SGHNT and CDR2 YYREEE (reference sequence). Unmatched junction bases numbered 9, after V lost 4 bases and J lost 4 bases. This CDR3 region has 15 residues.

The gene calls are TRBV4-3 and TRBJ1-1, with a tentative D call TRBD1 (6 bases). In germline, CDR1 is LGHNA, CDR2 YSLEER. The V end lost 0 bases, the J end lost 7 bases, and 12 bases lay between the germline ends. This CDR3 has 14 residues. CDR3 region: CASSQEWGQGEAFF. Here the CDR3 DNA reads TGCGCCAGCAGCCAAGAGTGGGGGCAGGGTGAAGCTTTCTTT.

The chain carries TRBV5-1 and TRBJ2-7; 8 nucleotides match TRBD1. Germline lookup yields CDR1 SGHRS and CDR2 YFSETQ. V shed 1 base and J 6 bases; nucleotides not matched to a gene: 6. CDR3 size: 14 residues. CDR3 sequence reads: CASSLRGDRGEQYF. The CDR3 DNA is TGCGCCAGCAGCTTGAGGGGAGACAGGGGCGAGCAGTACTTC. The full variable domain, its missing parts supplied by reference TRBV5-1 and TRBJ2-7, is KAGVTQTPRYLIKTRGQQVTLSCSPISGHRSVSWYQQTPGQGLQFLFEYFSETQRNKGNFPGRFSGRQFSNSRSEMNVSTLELGDSALYLCASSLRGDRGEQYFGPGTRLTVT.

The rearrangement joins TRBV11-2 to TRBJ2-5; 7 nucleotides align to TRBD1. This CDR3 has 13 residues. Germline CDR1 and CDR2: SGHAT and FQNNGV. The V gene end was trimmed by 5 bases and the J gene end by 5 bases; junction bases not matched to a gene: 5. The CDR3 coding sequence is TGTGCCAGCAGCCACAGGGGTCGCGAGACCCAGTACTTC. Protein product: CASSHRGRETQYF.

The chain is built from TRBV2 and TRBJ2-7; 13 positions agree with TRBD2. Germline loops: CDR1 SNHLY, CDR2 FYNNEI. The CDR3 is 15 residues long. V lost 6 bases to trimming and J lost 4 bases; unmatched junction nucleotides: 6. CDR3 sequence (DNA): TGTGCCAGCAGCACGACTAGCGGGGGGAGGTACGAGCAGTACTTC. It specifies CASSTTSGGRYEQYF.

The chain carries TRBV4-2 and TRBJ2-7, with TRBD2 identical over 9 bases. CDR1 is LGHNA and CDR2 is YNFKEQ in the germline V gene. CDR3 size: 16 residues. After removal of 0 bases from V and 1 base from J, the junction contained 4 bases not matched to a gene. The CDR3 is CASSQDATSGSYEQYF. DNA of the CDR3: TGTGCCAGCAGCCAAGATGCGACTAGCGGATCCTACGAGCAGTACTTC.

The chain combines TRBV4-3 with TRBJ2-1, with D unclear. CDR1 is LGHNA and CDR2 is YSLEER in the germline V gene. The CDR3 sequence is 17 residues long. The V and J ends lost 0 bases and 2 bases respectively, with 14 bases between them. Written as DNA, the CDR3 is TGCGCCAGCAGCCAAGATGCCTTTCGGGTCGCCTACAATGAGCAGTTCTTC. Protein product: CASSQDAFRVAYNEQFF.

The V call is TRBV10-3, the J call TRBJ2-5; the D call may be TRBD1 or TRBD2 (6 bases each). Germline V CDR1 and CDR2: ENHRY, SYGVKD. The CDR3 contains 13 residues. V was clipped by 7 bases and J by 4 bases, with 13 bases between them. CDR3 coding DNA: TGTGCCATCAATGGGGGGCCCGGAGAGACCCAGTACTTC. It is translated as CAINGGPGETQYF.

The rearrangement links TRBV7-3 to TRBJ2-1; 10 nucleotides line up with TRBD2. The length of the CDR3 is 16 residues. The V gene end was trimmed by 5 bases and the J gene end by 10 bases; junction bases not matched to a gene: 14. Germline CDR1 reads SGHTA; CDR2 reads FQGTGA. Here the CDR3 reads CASSPQGSSGGGEQFF. In DNA form, the CDR3 reads TGTGCCAGCAGCCCTCAAGGGTCTAGCGGGGGAGGGGAGCAGTTCTTC.

The rearrangement links TRBV28 to TRBJ1-2, with TRBD1 as a possible D gene (5 bases). V lost 6 bases, J lost 5 bases, and 16 bases lay in between. There are 14 residues in the CDR3. Germline CDR1 and CDR2: MDHEN and SYDVKM. CDR3 protein: CASSPLQVPYGYTF. The CDR3 DNA sequence: TGTGCCAGCAGCCCCCTACAGGTCCCATATGGCTACACCTTC.

The V call is TRBV6-5, the J call TRBJ1-6, with a weak D call TRBD1 (5 bases). The germline gives CDR1 MNHEY, CDR2 SVGAGI. Trimming removed 6 bases from V and 3 bases from J, with 12 bases in between. The CDR3 is made up of 15 amino acids. CDR3 DNA sequence: TGTGCCAGCAGGGGGGACCTAAACTATAATTCACCCCTCCACTTT. Its protein product is CASRGDLNYNSPLHF.

The chain carries TRBV6-5 and TRBJ1-4; D might be TRBD1 (5 bases). This CDR3 comprises 15 residues. Per the germline V gene, CDR1 is MNHEY and CDR2 is SVGAGI. V dropped 6 bases and J dropped 8 bases, with 19 bases sitting between them. CDR3 protein: CASSPRKGSREKLFF. The CDR3 DNA is TGTGCCAGCAGCCCCAGAAAGGGGTCTAGGGAAAAACTGTTTTTT.

The chain links TRBV5-1 to TRBJ1-1; D perhaps matches TRBD1 (6 bases). This CDR3 has 15 residues. Germline CDR1 is SGHRS and CDR2 is YFSETQ. Trimming stripped 4 bases from V and 0 bases from J, with 13 bases between. The CDR3 sequence is CASSVGGGMNTEAFF. For the CDR3, the DNA is TGCGCCAGCAGCGTCGGGGGCGGGATGAACACTGAAGCTTTCTTT.

The chain is built from TRBV7-2 and TRBJ2-5, with 7 bases that match TRBD2. V was pared by 5 bases and J by 7 bases, with 4 bases of the junction left unmatched. The CDR3 has 12 residues. CDR1 is SGHTA and CDR2 is FQGNSA in the germline V gene. CDR3 loop: CASSPPGGTQYF. CDR3 DNA: TGTGCCAGCAGCCCTCCGGGGGGGACCCAGTACTTC. The variable domain in full, completed from reference TRBV7-2 and TRBJ2-5, reads GAGVSQSPSNKVTEKGKDVELRCDPISGHTALYWYRQSLGQGLEFLIYFQGNSAPDKSGLPSDRFSAERTGGSVSTLTIQRTQQEDSAVYLCASSPPGGTQYFGPGTRLLVL.

The chain couples TRBV11-1 to TRBJ2-1, with D possibly being TRBD1 or TRBD2 (6 bases each). Germline CDR1 reads SGHAT; CDR2 reads FQDESV (reference sequence). V gave up 1 base and J gave up 8 bases, with 15 bases separating them. The CDR3 has 15 residues. The CDR3 DNA follows: TGTGCCAGCAGCTTAGGCACAGGGAGGATCGATGAGCAGTTCTTC. It specifies CASSLGTGRIDEQFF.

The V gene is TRBV6-4, the J gene TRBJ1-6; no definite D call. Germline V gives CDR1 MRHNA, CDR2 SNTAGT. Trimming cost V 3 bases and J 7 bases, with 13 bases left between them. The CDR3 is made up of 15 amino acids. CDR3 loop: CASSDEVSSNSPLHF. In nucleotides, the CDR3 is TGTGCCAGCAGTGATGAGGTGTCCTCGAATTCACCCCTCCACTTT.

DNA for the CDR3: TGTGCCAGCAGCGCGAGCCTCTGGGACCCCTACGAGCAGTACTTC. Its protein is CASSASLWDPYEQYF. This chain links TRBV9 with TRBJ2-7; possibly TRBD1 or TRBD2 for D (5 bases each). Germline values: CDR1 SGDLS, CDR2 YYNGEE. The V gene lost 3 bases and the J gene lost 2 bases, with 15 bases spanning the gap. This CDR3 has 15 residues.